Listed below are T cell receptor beta chains from one sample, sequenced in a study of molecular identifiers for immune sequencing clone quantification. TCRdb re-called the PCR reads with MiXCR, one entry per CDR3 protein. Here the sample spans over 90,000 distinct CDR3 sequences, around 37% being singletons. The specimen was naive CD8+ T cells from blood, with Jurkat cell RNA spiked in. The receptors here all came from a human donor in good health. Some libraries in this study had Jurkat cell RNA spiked in. CDR3s include the opening cysteine and the closing phenylalanine or tryptophan. The order of the fields is J gene, V gene, clone size, D gene, CDR3 protein, CDR3 DNA. D genes are given only for firm matches. The size field is filled for only some rows; it gives once, few, many or a size class.

TRBJ2-6 TRBV7-8 NA NA CASSSLTGQAGANVLTF TGTGCCAGCAGCTCATTGACAGGTCAAGCTGGGGCCAACGTCCTGACTTTC
TRBJ2-3 TRBV7-3 many TRBD2 CASSAYGTSGTDTQYF TGTGCCAGCAGCGCCTACGGGACTAGTGGAACAGATACGCAGTATTTT
TRBJ2-2 TRBV20-1 NA NA CSARGDRPPGELFF TGCAGTGCTAGGGGGGACCGGCCTCCCGGGGAGCTGTTTTTT
TRBJ2-3 TRBV13 few TRBD2 CASSAGLAVQTSTDTQYF TGTGCCAGCAGCGCGGGACTAGCGGTTCAAACTAGCACAGATACGCAGTATTTT
TRBJ2-1 TRBV19 NA TRBD2 CASLGGVYYNEQFF TGTGCCAGCCTCGGGGGGGTTTACTACAATGAGCAGTTCTTC
TRBJ2-3 TRBV6-5 many NA CASSIAPDTQYF TGTGCCAGCAGTATAGCTCCAGATACGCAGTATTTT
TRBJ2-3 TRBV7-9 many NA CASSPKEGNTDTQYF TGTGCCAGCTCCCCGAAAGAGGGGAACACAGATACGCAGTATTTT
TRBJ2-7 TRBV20-1 many NA CSAREWGEQYF TGCAGTGCTAGAGAGTGGGGCGAGCAGTACTTC
TRBJ2-1 TRBV12-3/TRBV12-4 NA TRBD2 CASSQILAGAYNEQFF TGTGCCAGCAGCCAGATACTAGCGGGAGCCTACAATGAGCAGTTCTTC
TRBJ2-5 TRBV4-1 many TRBD2 CASSQKAGEWETQYF TGCGCCAGCAGCCAAAAAGCGGGAGAGTGGGAGACCCAGTACTTC
TRBJ1-3 TRBV12-3/TRBV12-4 NA NA CASRGLTTIYF TGTGCTTCCAGAGGCCTCACCACCATATATTTT
TRBJ1-1 TRBV6-5 NA NA CASSLGVVGAFF TGTGCCAGCAGCCTAGGGGTGGTGGGAGCTTTCTTT
TRBJ2-1 TRBV27 few TRBD2 CASSWRGSLAGNEQFF TGTGCCAGCAGTTGGAGGGGATCACTAGCGGGGAATGAGCAGTTCTTC
TRBJ2-7 TRBV27 NA TRBD2 CASGPGGEQYF TGTGCCAGCGGCCCGGGGGGGGAGCAGTACTTC
TRBJ2-1 TRBV2 many TRBD2 CASRGSSGKVYEQFF TGTGCCAGCAGAGGCTCTAGCGGAAAAGTCTATGAGCAGTTCTTC
TRBJ1-2 TRBV5-3 once NA CASSWGQGGYTF TGTGCCAGCAGCTGGGGGCAGGGAGGCTACACCTTC
TRBJ2-1 TRBV5-1 few TRBD1 CASSVNRGYEQFF TGCGCCAGCAGCGTGAACAGGGGCTATGAGCAGTTCTTC
TRBJ2-7 TRBV4-2 NA TRBD2 CASSQTSGASYEQYF TGTGCCAGCAGCCAAACTAGCGGGGCCTCCTACGAGCAGTACTTC